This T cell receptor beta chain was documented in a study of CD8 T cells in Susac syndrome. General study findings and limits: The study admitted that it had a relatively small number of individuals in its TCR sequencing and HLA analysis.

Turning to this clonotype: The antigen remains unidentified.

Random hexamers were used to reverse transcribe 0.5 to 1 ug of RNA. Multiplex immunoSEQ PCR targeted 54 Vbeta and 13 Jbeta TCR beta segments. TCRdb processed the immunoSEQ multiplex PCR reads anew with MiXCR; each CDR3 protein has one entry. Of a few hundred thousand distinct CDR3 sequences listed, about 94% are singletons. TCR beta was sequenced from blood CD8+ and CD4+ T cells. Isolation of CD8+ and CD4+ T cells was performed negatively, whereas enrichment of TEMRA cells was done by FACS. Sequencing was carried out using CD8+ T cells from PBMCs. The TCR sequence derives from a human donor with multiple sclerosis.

CDR3 amino acids: CSGGLGYTF. CDR3 nucleotide sequence: TGCAGTGGCGGGCTTGGCTACACCTTC. The rearrangement joins TRBV20-1 to TRBJ1-2; no reliable D call. The CDR3 has 9 amino acids. V gave up 7 bases and J gave up 7 bases, with 7 bases separating them. Germline-derived CDR1 and CDR2 are DFQATT and SNEGSKA (reference sequence).